This entry features one T cell receptor beta chain sequence. Its antigen remains unidentified. This record belongs to a study of tumor-infiltrating lymphocytes in localized non-small cell lung cancer. Overall study: Resected tumor was paired with non-adjacent uninvolved lung from the same patient. Study-wide findings and caveats: Different pieces of the same tissue were used for each assay. Tumors had more T cell infiltration than uninvolved lung, per TCRbeta sequencing and CD3 counts.

The ends were cut back, 1 base at V and 4 bases at J, with 11 bases in the middle. The CDR3 loop spans 15 amino acids. CDR1 is MGHRA, CDR2 YSYEKL, per germline. Assay used: immunoSEQ multiplex PCR; TCRdb lists only in-frame clones, some missing. The sample has some 7,800 clones, 60% to 80% seen once. This chain links TRBV4-1 with TRBJ1-5; weak D call: TRBD1 (6 bases). The material sequenced was uninvolved lung tissue not adjacent to the tumor. The sequence came from a human donor with non-small cell lung cancer. The CDR3 region has the DNA TGCGCCAGCAGCCAAGTCCAACAGGGAAATCAGCCCCAGCATTTT. Translating it yields CASSQVQQGNQPQHF.